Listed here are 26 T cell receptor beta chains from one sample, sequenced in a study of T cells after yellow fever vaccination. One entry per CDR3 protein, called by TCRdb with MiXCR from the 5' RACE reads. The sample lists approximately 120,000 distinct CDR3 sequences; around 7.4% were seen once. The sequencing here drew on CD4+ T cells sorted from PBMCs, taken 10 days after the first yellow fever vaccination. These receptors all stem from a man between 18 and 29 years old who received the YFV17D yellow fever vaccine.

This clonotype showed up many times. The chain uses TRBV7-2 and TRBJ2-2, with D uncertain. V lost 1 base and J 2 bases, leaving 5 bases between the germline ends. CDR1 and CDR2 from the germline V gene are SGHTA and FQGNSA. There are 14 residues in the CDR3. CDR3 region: CASSLVHNTGELFF. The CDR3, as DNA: TGTGCCAGCAGCTTAGTACATAACACCGGGGAGCTGTTTTTT.

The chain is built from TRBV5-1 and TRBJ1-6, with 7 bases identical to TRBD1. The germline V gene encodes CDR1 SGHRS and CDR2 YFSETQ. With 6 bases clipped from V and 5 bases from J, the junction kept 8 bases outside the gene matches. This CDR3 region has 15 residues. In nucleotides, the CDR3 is TGCGCCAGCACCCTCATGACAGGGAATAATTCACCCCTCCACTTT. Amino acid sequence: CASTLMTGNNSPLHF.

The CDR3 reads CASRVPNYGYTF. CDR3 in DNA: TGTGCCAGCAGAGTCCCTAACTATGGCTACACCTTC. The chain couples TRBV6-5 to TRBJ1-2; D unclear. The CDR3 has 12 amino acids. Germline V gene lookup returns CDR1 MNHEY and CDR2 SVGAGI. Trimming pared 6 bases from V and 0 bases from J, leaving 5 bases between.

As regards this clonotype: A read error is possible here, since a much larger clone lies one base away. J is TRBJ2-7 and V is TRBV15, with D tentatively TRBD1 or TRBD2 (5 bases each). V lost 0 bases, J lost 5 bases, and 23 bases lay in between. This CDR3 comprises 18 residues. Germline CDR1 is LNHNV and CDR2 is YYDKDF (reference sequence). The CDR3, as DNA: TGTGCCACCAGCAGAGAAGGGTACGAGGGTAACGGGGCGGACGAGCAGTACTTC. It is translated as CATSREGYEGNGADEQYF.

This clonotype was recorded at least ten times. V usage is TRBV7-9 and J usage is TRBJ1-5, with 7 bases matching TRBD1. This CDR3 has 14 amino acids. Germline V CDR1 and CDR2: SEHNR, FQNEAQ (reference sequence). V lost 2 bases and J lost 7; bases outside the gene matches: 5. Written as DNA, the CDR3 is TGTGCCAGCAGCTTACAGGGGGGCGAGCAGCCCCAGCATTTT. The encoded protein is CASSLQGGEQPQHF.

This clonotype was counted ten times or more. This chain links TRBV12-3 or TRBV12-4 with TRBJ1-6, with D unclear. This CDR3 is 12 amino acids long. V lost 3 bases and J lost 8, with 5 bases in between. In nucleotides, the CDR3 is TGTGCCAGCAGTTTTATCCATTCACCCCTCCACTTT. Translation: CASSFIHSPLHF.

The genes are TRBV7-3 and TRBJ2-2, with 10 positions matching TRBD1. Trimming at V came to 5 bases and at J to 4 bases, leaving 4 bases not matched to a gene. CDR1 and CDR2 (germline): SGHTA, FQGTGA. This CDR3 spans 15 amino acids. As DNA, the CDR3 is TGTGCCAGCAGCGTGGGACAGGGGATCACCGGGGAGCTGTTTTTT. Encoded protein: CASSVGQGITGELFF. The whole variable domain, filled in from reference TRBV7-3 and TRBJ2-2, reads GAGVSQTPSNKVTEKGKYVELRCDPISGHTALYWYRQSLGQGPEFLIYFQGTGAADDSGLPNDRFFAVRPEGSVSTLKIQRTERGDSAVYLCASSVGQGITGELFFGEGSRLTVL.

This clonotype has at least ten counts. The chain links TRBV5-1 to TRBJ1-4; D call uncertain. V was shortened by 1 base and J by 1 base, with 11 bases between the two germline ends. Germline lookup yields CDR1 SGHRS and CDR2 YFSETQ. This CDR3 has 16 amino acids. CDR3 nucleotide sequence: TGCGCCAGCAGCTTGACAGCCTTGGAAACTAATGAAAAACTGTTTTTT. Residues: CASSLTALETNEKLFF.

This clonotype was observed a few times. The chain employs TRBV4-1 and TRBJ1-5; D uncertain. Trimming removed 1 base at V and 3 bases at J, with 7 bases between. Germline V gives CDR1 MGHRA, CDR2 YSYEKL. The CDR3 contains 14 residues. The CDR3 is CASSQVGFNQPQHF. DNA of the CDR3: TGCGCCAGCAGCCAAGTGGGGTTCAATCAGCCCCAGCATTTT.

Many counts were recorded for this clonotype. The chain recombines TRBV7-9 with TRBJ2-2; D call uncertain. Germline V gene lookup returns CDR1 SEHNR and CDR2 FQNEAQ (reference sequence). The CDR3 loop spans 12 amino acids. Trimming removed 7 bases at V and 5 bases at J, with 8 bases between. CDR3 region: CASTVYTGELFF. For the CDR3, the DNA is TGTGCCAGCACAGTTTATACCGGGGAGCTGTTTTTT.

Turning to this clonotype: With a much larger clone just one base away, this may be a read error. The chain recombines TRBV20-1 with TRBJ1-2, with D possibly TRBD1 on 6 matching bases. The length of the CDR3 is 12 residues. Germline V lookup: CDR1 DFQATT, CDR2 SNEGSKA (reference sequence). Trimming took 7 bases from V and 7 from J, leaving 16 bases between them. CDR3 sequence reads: CSVTGGGLGYTF. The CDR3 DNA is TGCAGTGTTACCGGGGGGGGGCTTGGCTACACCTTC.

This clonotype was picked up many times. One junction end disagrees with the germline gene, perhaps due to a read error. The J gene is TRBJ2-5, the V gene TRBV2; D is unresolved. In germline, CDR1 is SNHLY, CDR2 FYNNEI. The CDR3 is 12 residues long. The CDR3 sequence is CASTERAETQYF. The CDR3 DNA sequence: TGTGCCAGCACTGAAAGGGCAGAGACCCAGTACTTC. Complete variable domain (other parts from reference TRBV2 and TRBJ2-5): EPEVTQTPSHQVTQMGQEVILRCVPISNHLYFYWYRQILGQKVEFLVSFYNNEISEKSEIFDDQFSVERPDGSNFTLKIRSTKLEDSAMYFCASTERAETQYFGPGTRLLVL.

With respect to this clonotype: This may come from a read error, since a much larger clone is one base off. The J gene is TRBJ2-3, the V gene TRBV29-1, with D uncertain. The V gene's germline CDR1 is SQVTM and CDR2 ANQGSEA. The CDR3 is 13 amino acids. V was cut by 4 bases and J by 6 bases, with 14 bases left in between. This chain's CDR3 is CSVGVPPGDTQYF. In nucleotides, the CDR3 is TGCAGCGTTGGCGTACCTCCCGGGGATACGCAGTATTTT.

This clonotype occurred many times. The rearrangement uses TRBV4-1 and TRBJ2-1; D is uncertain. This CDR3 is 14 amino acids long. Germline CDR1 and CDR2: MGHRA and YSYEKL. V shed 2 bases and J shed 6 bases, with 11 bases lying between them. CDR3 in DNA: TGCGCCAGCAGCCAACCCATCGTTAGCAATGAGCAGTTCTTC. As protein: CASSQPIVSNEQFF.

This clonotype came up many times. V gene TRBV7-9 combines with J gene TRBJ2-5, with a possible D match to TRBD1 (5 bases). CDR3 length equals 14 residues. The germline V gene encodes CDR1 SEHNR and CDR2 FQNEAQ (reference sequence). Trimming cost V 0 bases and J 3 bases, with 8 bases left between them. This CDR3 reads CASSLAPDKETQYF. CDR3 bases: TGTGCCAGCAGCTTAGCCCCGGACAAAGAGACCCAGTACTTC.

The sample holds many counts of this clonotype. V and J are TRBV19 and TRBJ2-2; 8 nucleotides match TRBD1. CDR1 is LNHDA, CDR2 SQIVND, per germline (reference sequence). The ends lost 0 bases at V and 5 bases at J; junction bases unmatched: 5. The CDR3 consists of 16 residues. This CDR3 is CASSIDRGQKTGELFF. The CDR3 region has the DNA TGTGCCAGTAGTATAGACAGGGGGCAAAAGACCGGGGAGCTGTTTTTT.

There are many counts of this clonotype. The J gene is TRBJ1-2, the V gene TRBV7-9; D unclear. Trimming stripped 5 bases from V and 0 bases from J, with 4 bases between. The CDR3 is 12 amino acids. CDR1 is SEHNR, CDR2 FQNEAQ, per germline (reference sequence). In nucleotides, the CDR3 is TGTGCCAGCAGCCGGACTAACTATGGCTACACCTTC. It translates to CASSRTNYGYTF. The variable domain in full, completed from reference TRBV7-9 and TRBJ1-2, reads DTGVSQNPRHKITKRGQNVTFRCDPISEHNRLYWYRQTLGQGPEFLTYFQNEAQLEKSRLLSDRFSAERPKGSFSTLEIQRTEQGDSAMYLCASSRTNYGYTFGSGTRLTVV.

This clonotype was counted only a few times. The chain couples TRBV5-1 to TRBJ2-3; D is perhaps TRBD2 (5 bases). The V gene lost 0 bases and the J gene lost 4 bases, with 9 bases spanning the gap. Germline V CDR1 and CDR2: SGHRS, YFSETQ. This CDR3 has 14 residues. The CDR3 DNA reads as TGCGCCAGCAGCTTGGGGCTAGCATCAGATACGCAGTATTTT. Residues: CASSLGLASDTQYF.

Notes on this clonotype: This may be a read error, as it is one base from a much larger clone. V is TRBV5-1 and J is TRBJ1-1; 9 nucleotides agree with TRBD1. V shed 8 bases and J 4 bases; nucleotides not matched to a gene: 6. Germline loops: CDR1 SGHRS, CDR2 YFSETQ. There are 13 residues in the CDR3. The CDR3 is CARSGTGFTEAFF. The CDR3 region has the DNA TGCGCCAGGAGCGGGACAGGGTTCACTGAAGCTTTCTTT.

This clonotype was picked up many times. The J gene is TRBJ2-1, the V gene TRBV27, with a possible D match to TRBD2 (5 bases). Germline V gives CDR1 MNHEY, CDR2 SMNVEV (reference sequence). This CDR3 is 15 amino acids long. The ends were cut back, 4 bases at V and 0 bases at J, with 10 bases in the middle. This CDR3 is CASSSTAGSYNEQFF. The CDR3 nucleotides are TGTGCCAGCAGTTCCACGGCGGGCTCCTACAATGAGCAGTTCTTC.

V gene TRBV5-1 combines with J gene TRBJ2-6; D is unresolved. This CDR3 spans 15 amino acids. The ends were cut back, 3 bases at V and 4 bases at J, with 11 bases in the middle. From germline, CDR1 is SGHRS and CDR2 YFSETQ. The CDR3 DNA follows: TGCGCCAGCAGCTCAGAAGGGCAAGGGGCCAACGTCCTGACTTTC. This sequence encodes CASSSEGQGANVLTF. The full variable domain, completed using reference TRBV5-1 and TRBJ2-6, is KAGVTQTPRYLIKTRGQQVTLSCSPISGHRSVSWYQQTPGQGLQFLFEYFSETQRNKGNFPGRFSGRQFSNSRSEMNVSTLELGDSALYLCASSSEGQGANVLTFGAGSRLTVL.

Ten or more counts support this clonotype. CDR3 sequence: CASSLNRGNTEAFF. DNA of the CDR3: TGTGCCAGCAGCTTAAACAGGGGGAACACTGAAGCTTTCTTT. V is TRBV7-3 and J is TRBJ1-1, with TRBD1 matching 7 bases. V lost 1 base and J lost 1; bases outside the gene matches: 0. The germline V gene encodes CDR1 SGHTA and CDR2 FQGTGA. This CDR3 region has 14 residues.

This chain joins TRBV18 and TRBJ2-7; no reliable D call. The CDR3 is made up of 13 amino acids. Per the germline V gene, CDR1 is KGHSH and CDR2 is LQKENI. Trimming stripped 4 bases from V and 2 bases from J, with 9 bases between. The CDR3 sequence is CASSQQAAYEQYV. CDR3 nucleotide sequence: TGTGCCAGCTCACAGCAGGCCGCCTACGAGCAGTACGTC.

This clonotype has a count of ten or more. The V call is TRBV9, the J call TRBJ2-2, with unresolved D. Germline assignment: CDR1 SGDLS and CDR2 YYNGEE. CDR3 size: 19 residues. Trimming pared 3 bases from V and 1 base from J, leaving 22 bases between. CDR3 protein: CASSAEPRTARRNTGELFF. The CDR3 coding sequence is TGTGCCAGCAGCGCAGAGCCAAGGACGGCAAGAAGGAACACCGGGGAGCTGTTTTTT.

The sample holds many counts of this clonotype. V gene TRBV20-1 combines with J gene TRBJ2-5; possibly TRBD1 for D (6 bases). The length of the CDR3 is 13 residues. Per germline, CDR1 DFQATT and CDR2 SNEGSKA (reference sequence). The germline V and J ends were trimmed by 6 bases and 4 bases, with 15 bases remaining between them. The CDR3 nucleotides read TGCAGTGCCCCTGGGGTGGGGGCAGAGACCCAGTACTTC. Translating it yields CSAPGVGAETQYF.

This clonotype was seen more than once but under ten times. CDR3 region: CASSWTGTNQPQHF. Here the CDR3 DNA reads TGTGCCAGCTCATGGACTGGGACGAATCAGCCCCAGCATTTT. This chain links TRBV12-3 or TRBV12-4 with TRBJ1-5, with D maybe TRBD1 (5 bases). Trimming shortened V by 8 bases and J by 4 bases, and 15 bases separated the two germline ends. The length of the CDR3 is 14 residues.